This T cell receptor beta chain was documented in a study of cytomegalovirus exposure and HLA in healthy donors. Researchers ran the PCR with 60 Vbeta and 13 Jbeta primers. Method: immunoSEQ multiplex PCR; TCRdb's copy keeps in-frame clones and lacks some. The profile covers some 140,000 clones, with 70% to 80% appearing a single time and approximately 10% taken by the ten largest. Healthy donors of bone marrow made up the group. The V gene end was trimmed by 2 bases and the J gene end by 14 bases; junction bases not matched to a gene: 7. Germline-derived CDR1 and CDR2 are MRHNA and SNTAGT. The CDR3 totals 13 residues.

The sequence came from a woman between 45 and 65 years old in good health and CMV-seropositive. The chain employs TRBV6-4 and TRBJ2-1; 9 bases agree with TRBD1. The sample was PBMCs. CDR3 bases: TGTGCCAGCAGTGACAGCTGGGACAGGGTAAAGTTCTTC. It yields the protein CASSDSWDRVKFF.